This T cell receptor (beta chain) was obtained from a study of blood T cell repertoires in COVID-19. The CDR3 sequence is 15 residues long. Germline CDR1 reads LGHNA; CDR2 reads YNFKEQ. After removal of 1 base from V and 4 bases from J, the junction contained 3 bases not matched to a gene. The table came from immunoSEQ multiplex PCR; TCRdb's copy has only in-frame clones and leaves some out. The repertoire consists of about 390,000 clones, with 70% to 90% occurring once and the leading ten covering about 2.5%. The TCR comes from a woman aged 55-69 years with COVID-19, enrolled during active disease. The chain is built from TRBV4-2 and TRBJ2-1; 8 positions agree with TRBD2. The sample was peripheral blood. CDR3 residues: CASSQVRGGYNEQFF. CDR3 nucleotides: TGTGCCAGCAGCCAAGTTCGGGGGGGATACAATGAGCAGTTCTTC.